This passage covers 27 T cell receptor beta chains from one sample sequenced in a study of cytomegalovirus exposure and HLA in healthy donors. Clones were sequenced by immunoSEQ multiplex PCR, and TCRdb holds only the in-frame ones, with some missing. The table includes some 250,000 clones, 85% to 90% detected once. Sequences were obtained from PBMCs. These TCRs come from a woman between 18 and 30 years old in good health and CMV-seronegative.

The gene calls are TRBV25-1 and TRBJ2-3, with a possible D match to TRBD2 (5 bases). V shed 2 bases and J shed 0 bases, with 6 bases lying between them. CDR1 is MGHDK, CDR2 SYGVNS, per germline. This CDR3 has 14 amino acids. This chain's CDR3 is CASSERTSTDTQYF. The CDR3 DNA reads TGTGCCAGCAGTGAAAGGACTAGCACAGATACGCAGTATTTT.

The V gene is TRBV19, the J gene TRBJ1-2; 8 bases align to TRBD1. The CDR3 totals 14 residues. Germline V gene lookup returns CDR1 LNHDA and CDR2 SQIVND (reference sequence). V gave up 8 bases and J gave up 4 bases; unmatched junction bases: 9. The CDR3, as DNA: TGTGCCAGTTTAGGGACAGGCGGTGGCTATGGCTACACCTTC. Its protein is CASLGTGGGYGYTF.

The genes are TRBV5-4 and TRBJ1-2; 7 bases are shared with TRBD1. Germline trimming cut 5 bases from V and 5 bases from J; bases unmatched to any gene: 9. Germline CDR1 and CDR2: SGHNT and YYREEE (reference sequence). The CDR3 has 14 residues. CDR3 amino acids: CASRDTGTAYGYTF. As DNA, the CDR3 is TGTGCCAGCAGGGATACCGGGACAGCTTATGGCTACACCTTC. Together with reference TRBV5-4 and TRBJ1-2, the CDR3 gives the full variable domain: ETGVTQSPTHLIKTRGQQVTLRCSSQSGHNTVSWYQQALGQGPQFIFQYYREEENGRGNFPPRFSGLQFPNYSSELNVNALELDDSALYLCASRDTGTAYGYTFGSGTRLTVV.

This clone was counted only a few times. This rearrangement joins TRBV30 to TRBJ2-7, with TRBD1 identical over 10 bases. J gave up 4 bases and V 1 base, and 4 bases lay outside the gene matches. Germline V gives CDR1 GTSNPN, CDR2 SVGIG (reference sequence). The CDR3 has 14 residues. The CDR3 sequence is CAWSADRGLYEQYF. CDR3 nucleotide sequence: TGTGCCTGGAGTGCAGACAGGGGGCTGTACGAGCAGTACTTC.

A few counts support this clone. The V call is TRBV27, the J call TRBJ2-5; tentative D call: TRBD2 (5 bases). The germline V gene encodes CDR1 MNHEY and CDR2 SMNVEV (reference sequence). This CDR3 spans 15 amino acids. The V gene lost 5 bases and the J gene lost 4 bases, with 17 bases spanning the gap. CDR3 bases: TGTGCCAGCAGTCCTGAAGTAGCGTCATCAGAGACCCAGTACTTC. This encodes CASSPEVASSETQYF.

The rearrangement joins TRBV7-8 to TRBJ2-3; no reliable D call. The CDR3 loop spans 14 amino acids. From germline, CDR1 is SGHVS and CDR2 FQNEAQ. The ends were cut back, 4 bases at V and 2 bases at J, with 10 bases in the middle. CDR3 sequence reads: CASSYTGLTDTQYF. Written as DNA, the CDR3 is TGTGCCAGCAGCTACACGGGTCTCACAGATACGCAGTATTTT.

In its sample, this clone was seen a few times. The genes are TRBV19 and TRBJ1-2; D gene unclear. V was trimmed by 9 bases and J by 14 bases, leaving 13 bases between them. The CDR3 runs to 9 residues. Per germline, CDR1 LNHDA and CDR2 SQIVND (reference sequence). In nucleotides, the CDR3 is TGTGCCAGGTCCATTACCAGGACCTTC. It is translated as CARSITRTF. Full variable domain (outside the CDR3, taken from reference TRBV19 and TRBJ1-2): DGGITQSPKYLFRKEGQNVTLSCEQNLNHDAMYWYRQDPGQGLRLIYYSQIVNDFQKGDIAEGYSVSREKKESFPLTVTSAQKNPTAFYLCARSITRTFGSGTRLTVV.

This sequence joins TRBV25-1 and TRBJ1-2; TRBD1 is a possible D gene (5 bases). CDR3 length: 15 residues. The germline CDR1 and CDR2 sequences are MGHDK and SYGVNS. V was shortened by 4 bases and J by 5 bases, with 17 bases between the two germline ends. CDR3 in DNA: TGTGCCAGCAGTGGGGGGAGGGGCCTTATTTATGGCTACACCTTC. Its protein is CASSGGRGLIYGYTF.

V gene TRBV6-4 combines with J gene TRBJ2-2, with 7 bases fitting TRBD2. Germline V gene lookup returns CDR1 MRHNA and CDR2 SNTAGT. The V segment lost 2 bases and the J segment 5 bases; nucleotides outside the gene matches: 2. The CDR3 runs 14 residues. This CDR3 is CASSDGGETGELFF. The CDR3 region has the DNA TGTGCCAGCAGTGACGGGGGGGAGACCGGGGAGCTGTTTTTT.

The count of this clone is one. As DNA, the CDR3 is TGTGCCAGCAGTTTACCCGCGCACAATGAGCAGTTCTTC. As protein: CASSLPAHNEQFF. V and J are TRBV27 and TRBJ2-1; no reliable D call. The germline V and J ends were trimmed by 2 bases and 5 bases, with 7 bases remaining between them. This CDR3 comprises 13 residues. Germline V lookup: CDR1 MNHEY, CDR2 SMNVEV (reference sequence).

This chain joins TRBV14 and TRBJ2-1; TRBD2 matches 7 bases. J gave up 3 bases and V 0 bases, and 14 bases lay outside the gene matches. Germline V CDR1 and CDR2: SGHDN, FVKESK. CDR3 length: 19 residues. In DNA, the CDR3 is TGTGCCAGCAGCCAAGAGCTGATAGGGGCTAGCGGTCGCTACAATGAGCAGTTCTTC. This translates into CASSQELIGASGRYNEQFF.

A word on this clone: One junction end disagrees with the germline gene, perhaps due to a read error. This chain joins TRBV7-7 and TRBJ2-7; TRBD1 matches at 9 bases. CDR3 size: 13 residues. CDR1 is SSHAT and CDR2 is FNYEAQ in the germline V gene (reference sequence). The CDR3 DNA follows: TGTGCTAGCAGCTTAGACAGGGGGAACGAGCAGTACTTC. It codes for CASSLDRGNEQYF.

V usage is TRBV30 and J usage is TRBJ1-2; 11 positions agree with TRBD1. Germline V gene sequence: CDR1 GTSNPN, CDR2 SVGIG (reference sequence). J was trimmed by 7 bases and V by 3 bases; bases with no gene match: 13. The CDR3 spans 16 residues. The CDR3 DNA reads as TGTGCCTGGAGCCTCGGACAGGGGGCCGTGTCGGTTGGCTACACCTTC. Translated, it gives CAWSLGQGAVSVGYTF.

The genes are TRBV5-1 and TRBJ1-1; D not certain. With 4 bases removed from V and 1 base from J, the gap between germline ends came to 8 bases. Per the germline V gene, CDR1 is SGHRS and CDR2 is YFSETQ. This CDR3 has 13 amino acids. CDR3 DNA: TGCGCCAGCAGCCCAACAAGGAACACTGAAGCTTTCTTT. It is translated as CASSPTRNTEAFF.

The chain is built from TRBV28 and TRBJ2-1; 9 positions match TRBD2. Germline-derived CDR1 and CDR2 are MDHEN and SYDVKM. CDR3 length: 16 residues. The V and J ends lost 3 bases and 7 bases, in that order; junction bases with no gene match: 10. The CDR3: CASSFPAGGRRNEQFF. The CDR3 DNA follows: TGTGCCAGCAGTTTCCCGGCGGGAGGGAGGAGGAATGAGCAGTTCTTC.

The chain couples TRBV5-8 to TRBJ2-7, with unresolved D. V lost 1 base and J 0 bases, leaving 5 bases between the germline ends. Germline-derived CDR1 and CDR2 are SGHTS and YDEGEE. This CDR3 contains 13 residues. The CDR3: CASSLYSSYEQYV. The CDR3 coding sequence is TGTGCCAGCAGCTTGTACAGCTCCTACGAGCAGTACGTC.

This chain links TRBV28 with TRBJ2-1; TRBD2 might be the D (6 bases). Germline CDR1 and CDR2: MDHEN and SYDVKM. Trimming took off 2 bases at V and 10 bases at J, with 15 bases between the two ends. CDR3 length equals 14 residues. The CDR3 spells CASSLPGVKREQFF. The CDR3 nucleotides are TGTGCCAGCAGTTTACCGGGGGTCAAGAGGGAGCAGTTCTTC.

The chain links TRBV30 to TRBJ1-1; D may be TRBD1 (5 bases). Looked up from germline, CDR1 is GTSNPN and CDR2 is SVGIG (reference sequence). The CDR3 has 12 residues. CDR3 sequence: CARRQLNTEAFF. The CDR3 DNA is TGTGCTCGGCGACAGTTGAACACTGAAGCTTTCTTT.

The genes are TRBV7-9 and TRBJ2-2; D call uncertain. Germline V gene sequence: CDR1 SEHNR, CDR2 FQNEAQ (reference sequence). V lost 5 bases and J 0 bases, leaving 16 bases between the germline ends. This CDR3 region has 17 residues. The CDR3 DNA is TGTGCCAGCAGCCTACCCAGACACGTAGCGAACACCGGGGAGCTGTTTTTT. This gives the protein CASSLPRHVANTGELFF.

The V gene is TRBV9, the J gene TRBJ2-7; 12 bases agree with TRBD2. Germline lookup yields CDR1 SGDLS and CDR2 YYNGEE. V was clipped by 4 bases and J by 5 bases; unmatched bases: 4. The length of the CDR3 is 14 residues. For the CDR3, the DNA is TGTGCCAGCAGCCCTCGGACTAGCGGGGACGAGCAGTACTTC. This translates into CASSPRTSGDEQYF.

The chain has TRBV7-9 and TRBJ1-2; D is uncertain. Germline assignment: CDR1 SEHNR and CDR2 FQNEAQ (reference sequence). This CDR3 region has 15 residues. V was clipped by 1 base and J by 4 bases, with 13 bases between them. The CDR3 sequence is CASSLGAGSAYGYTF. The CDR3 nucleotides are TGTGCCAGCAGCTTAGGAGCAGGTTCCGCCTATGGCTACACCTTC.

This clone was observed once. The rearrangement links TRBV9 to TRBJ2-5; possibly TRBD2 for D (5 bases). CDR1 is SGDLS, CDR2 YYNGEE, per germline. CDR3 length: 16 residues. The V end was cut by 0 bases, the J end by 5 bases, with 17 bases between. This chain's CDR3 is CASSVEGLPAGETQYF. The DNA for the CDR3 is TGTGCCAGCAGCGTAGAAGGACTCCCGGCCGGGGAGACCCAGTACTTC.

CDR3 sequence (DNA): TGTGCCAGCAGCGTAGTGGCAGGGTACACTGAAGCTTTCTTT. This translates into CASSVVAGYTEAFF. V is TRBV9 and J is TRBJ1-1, with a weak D call TRBD1 (5 bases). There are 14 residues in the CDR3. Germline V gene data show CDR1 as SGDLS and CDR2 as YYNGEE. V lost 0 bases and J 3 bases, leaving 9 bases between the germline ends. The full variable domain, its missing parts supplied by reference TRBV9 and TRBJ1-1, is DSGVTQTPKHLITATGQRVTLRCSPRSGDLSVYWYQQSLDQGLQFLIQYYNGEERAKGNILERFSAQQFPDLHSELNLSSLELGDSALYFCASSVVAGYTEAFFGQGTRLTVV.

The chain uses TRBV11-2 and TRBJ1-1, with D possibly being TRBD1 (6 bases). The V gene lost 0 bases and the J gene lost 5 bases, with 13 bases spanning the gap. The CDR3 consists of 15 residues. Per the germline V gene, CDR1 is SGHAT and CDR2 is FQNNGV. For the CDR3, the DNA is TGTGCCAGCAGCTTAGATCGGGGGGGCAGGACTGAAGCTTTCTTT. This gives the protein CASSLDRGGRTEAFF.

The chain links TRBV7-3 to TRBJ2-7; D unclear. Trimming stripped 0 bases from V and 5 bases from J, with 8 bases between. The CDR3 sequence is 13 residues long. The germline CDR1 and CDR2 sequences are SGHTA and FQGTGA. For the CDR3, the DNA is TGTGCCAGCAGCTTAACCCCCAAGCACGAGCAGTACTTC. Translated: CASSLTPKHEQYF.

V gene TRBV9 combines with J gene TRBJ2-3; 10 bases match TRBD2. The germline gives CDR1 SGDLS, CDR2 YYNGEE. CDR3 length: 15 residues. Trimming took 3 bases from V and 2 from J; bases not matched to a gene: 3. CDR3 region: CASSASGGSTDTQYF. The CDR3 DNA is TGTGCCAGCAGCGCTAGCGGGGGTTCCACAGATACGCAGTATTTT.

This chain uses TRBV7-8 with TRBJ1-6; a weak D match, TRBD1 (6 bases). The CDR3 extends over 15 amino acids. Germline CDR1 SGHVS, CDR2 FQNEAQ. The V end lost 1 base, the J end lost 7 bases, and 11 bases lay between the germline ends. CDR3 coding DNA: TGTGCCAGCAGCTTAGGGGACACGAAAAATTCACCCCTCCACTTT. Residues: CASSLGDTKNSPLHF. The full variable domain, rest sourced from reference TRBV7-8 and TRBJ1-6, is GAGVSQSPRYKVAKRGQDVALRCDPISGHVSLFWYQQALGQGPEFLTYFQNEAQLDKSGLPSDRFFAERPEGSVSTLKIQRTQQEDSAVYLCASSLGDTKNSPLHFGNGTRLTVT.